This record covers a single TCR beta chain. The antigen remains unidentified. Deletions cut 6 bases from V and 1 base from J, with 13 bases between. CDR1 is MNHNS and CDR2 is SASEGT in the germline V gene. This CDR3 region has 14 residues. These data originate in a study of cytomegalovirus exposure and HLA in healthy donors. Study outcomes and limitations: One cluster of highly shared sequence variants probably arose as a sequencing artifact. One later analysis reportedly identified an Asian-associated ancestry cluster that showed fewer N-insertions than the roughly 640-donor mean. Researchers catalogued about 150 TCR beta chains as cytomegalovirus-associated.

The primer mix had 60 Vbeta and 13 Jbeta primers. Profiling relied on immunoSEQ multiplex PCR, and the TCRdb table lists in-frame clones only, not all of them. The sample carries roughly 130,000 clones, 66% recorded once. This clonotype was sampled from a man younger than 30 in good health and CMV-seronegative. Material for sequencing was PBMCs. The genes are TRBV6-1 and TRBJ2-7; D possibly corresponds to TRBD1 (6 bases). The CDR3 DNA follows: TGTGCCAGCAGGAGGGACATAGAATCCTACGAGCAGTACTTC. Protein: CASRRDIESYEQYF.